Sequencing of this T cell receptor beta chain was carried out in a study of blood T cell repertoires in COVID-19. The wider study: PBMCs, B-cell-depleted T cells, or T cells provided the cDNA or gDNA that made up the material.

Participants were placed into cohorts based on the clinical history they reported. Per the authors' pipeline: From reference gene primer amplification, estimates of nucleated cell counts were derived. The data were produced by immunoSEQ multiplex PCR, yet TCRdb's version contains in-frame clones alone and is incomplete. V, J and clone size were drawn from that table, and D and trimming were deduced from the DNA. The sample shows about 250,000 clones, 85% of them seen only once. This CDR3 has 14 residues. Germline CDR1 and CDR2: SGHNT and YYREEE (reference sequence). Notes on this clone: A junction end diverges from the germline sequence, so it may reflect a read error.

J is TRBJ2-1 and V is TRBV5-4; D possibly corresponds to TRBD1 (5 bases). The specimen was PBMCs or T cells enriched from blood (not recorded which). The origin of this receptor is a woman between 45 and 60 years old with acute COVID-19. CDR3 in amino acids: CAGRATLGNNEQFF. For the CDR3, the DNA is TGTGCCGGCAGGGCCACCCTGGGCAACAATGAGCAGTTCTTC.